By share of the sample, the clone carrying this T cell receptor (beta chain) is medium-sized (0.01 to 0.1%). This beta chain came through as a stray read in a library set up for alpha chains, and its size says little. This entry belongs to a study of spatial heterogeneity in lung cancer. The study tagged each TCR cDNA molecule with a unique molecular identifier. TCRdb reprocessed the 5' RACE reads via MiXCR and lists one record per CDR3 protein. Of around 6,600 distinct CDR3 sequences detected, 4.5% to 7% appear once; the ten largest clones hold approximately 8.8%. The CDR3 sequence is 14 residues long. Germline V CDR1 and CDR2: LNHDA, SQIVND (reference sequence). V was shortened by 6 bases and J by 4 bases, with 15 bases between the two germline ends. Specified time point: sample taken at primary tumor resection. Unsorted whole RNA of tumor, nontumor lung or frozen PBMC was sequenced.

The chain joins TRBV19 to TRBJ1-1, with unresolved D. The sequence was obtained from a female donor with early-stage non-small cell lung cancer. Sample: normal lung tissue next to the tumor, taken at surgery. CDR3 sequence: CASSGLFSSTEAFF. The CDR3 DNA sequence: TGTGCCAGTAGCGGACTTTTCTCGAGCACTGAAGCTTTCTTT.